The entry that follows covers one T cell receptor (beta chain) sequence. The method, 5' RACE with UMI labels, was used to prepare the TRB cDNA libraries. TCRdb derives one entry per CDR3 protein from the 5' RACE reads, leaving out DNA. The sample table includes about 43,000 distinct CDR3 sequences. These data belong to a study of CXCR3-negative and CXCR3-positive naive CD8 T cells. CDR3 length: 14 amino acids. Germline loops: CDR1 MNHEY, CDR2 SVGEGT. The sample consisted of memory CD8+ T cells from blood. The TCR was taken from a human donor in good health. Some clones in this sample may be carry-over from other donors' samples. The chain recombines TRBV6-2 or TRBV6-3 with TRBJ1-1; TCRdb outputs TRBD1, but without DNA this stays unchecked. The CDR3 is CASSTRQGRTEAFF.